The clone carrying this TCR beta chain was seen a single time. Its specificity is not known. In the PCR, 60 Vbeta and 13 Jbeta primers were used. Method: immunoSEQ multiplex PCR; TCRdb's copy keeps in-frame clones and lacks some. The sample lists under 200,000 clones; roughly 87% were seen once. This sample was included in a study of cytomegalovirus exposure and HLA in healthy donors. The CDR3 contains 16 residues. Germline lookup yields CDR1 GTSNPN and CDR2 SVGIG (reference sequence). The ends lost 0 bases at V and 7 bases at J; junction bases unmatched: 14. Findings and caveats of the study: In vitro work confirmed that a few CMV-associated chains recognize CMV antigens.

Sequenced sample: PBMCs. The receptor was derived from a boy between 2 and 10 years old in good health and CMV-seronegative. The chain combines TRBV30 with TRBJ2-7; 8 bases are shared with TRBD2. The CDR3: CAWSVRGGQGPWEQYF. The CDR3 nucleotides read TGTGCCTGGAGTGTACGGGGGGGGCAGGGACCCTGGGAGCAGTACTTC.